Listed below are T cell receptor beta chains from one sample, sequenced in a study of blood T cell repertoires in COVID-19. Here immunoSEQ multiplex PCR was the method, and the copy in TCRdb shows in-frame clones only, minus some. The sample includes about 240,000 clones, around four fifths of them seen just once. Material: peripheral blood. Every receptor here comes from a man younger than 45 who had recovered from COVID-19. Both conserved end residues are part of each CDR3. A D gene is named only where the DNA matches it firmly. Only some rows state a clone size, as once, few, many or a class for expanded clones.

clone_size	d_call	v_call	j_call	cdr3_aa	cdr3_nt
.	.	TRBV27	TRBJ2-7	CASSLIGQVYEQYF	TGTGCCAGCAGTTTAATTGGGCAGGTCTACGAGCAGTACTTC
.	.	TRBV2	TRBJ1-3	CASGSSRVLSSGNTIYF	TGTGCCAGTGGGTCCTCCAGGGTCTTAAGCTCTGGAAACACCATATATTTT
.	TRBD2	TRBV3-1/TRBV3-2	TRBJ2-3	CASSLAERGPSRGDTQYF	TGTGCCAGCAGCCTCGCTGAGCGGGGGCCATCGCGGGGAGATACGCAGTATTTT
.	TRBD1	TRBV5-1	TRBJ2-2	CASSLVFTGTANTGELFF	TGCGCCAGCAGCTTGGTCTTTACCGGGACAGCGAACACCGGGGAGCTGTTTTTT
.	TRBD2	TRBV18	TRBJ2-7	CASSPPGLAFYEQYF	TGTGCCAGCTCGCCTCCGGGACTAGCCTTCTACGAGCAGTACTTC
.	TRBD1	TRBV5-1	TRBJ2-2	CASSQRTGGMSGELFF	TGCGCCAGCAGCCAACGGACAGGGGGCATGTCCGGGGAGCTGTTTTTT
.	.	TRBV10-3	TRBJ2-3	CAISDSRDTQYF	TGTGCCATCAGTGACTCTCGAGATACGCAGTATTTT
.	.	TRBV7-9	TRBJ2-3	CASSLNQRGTDTQYF	TGTGCCAGCAGCTTAAATCAGAGGGGCACAGATACGCAGTATTTT
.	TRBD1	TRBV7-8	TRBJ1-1	CASRAIPAGGLSEAFF	TGTGCCAGCAGAGCTATACCCGCAGGGGGTCTATCTGAAGCTTTCTTT
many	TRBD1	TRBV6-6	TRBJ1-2	CASSTGDYGYTF	TGTGCCAGCAGTACAGGGGACTATGGCTACACCTTC
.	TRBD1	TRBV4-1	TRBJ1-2	CASSMTGYGYTF	TGCGCCAGCAGTATGACAGGGTATGGCTACACCTTC
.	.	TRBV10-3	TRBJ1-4	CAAGVNEKLFF	TGTGCCGCGGGGGTAAATGAAAAACTGTTTTTT
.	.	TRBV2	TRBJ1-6	CASSPSSYSYNSPLHF	TGTGCCAGCAGTCCTTCCTCCTACTCCTATAATTCACCCCTCCACTTT
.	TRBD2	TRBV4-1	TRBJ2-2	CASSQGLAGSGELFF	TGCGCCAGCAGCCAAGGACTAGCGGGGAGTGGGGAGCTGTTTTTT
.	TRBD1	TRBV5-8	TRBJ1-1	CASSATRDSLARAFF	TGTGCCAGCAGCGCCACCCGGGACAGCCTAGCGCGGGCTTTCTTT
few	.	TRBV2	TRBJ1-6	CATKQGPESPLHF	TGTGCCACCAAACAGGGACCGGAATCACCCCTCCACTTT
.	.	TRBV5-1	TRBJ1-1	CASSLAGNTEAFF	TGCGCCAGCAGCTTGGCCGGGAACACTGAAGCTTTCTTT
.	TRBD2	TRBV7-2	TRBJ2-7	CASSLMALGTTVEQYF	TGTGCCAGCAGCTTAATGGCCCTTGGGACTACAGTCGAGCAGTACTTC
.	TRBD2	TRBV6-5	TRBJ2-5	CASRSGTSQVVTQYF	TGTGCCAGCAGGTCCGGGACTAGCCAGGTGGTGACCCAGTACTTC
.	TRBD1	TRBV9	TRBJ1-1	CASSSQGGTNTEAFF	TGTGCCAGCAGCTCACAGGGGGGGACGAACACTGAAGCTTTCTTT
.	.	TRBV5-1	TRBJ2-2	CASSSSHTANTGELFF	TGCGCCAGCAGCTCCTCCCATACAGCGAACACCGGGGAGCTGTTTTTT
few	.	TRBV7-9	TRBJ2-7	CASSFGTGSYEQYF	TGTGCCAGCAGCTTCGGCACGGGCTCCTACGAGCAGTACTTC
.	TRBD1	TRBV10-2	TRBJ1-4	CASSEFMTGRNEKLFF	TGCGCCAGCAGTGAATTTATGACAGGGCGAAATGAAAAACTGTTTTTT
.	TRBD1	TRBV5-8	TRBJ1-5	CASSGDSSNQPQHF	TGTGCCAGCAGCGGGGACAGTAGCAATCAGCCCCAGCATTTT
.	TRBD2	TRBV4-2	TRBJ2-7	CASSQGTSGIDEQYF	TGTGCCAGCAGCCAAGGGACTAGCGGAATCGACGAGCAGTACTTC
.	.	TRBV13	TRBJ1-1	CASSLNPGTEAFF	TGTGCCAGCAGCTTAAATCCCGGGACTGAAGCTTTCTTT
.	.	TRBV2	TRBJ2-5	CASSRPQQETQYF	TGTGCCAGCAGTCGGCCACAGCAAGAGACCCAGTACTTC
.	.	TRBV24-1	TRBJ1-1	CATSVRSGAFF	TGTGCCACCAGTGTGCGGTCCGGGGCTTTCTTT
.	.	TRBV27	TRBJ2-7	CASSLRGSEQYF	TGTGCCAGCAGTTTACGGGGGAGCGAGCAGTACTTC
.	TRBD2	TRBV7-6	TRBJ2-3	CASSSSGGQANTQYF	TGTGCCAGCAGCTCTAGCGGGGGGCAGGCTAATACGCAGTATTTT
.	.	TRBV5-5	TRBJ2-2	CASSLGYATTRELFF	TGTGCCAGCAGCTTGGGGTATGCCACAACCCGGGAGCTGTTTTTT
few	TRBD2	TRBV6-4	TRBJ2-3	CASSSGGLGTDTQYF	TGTGCCAGCAGTTCGGGGGGGCTCGGTACAGATACGCAGTATTTT
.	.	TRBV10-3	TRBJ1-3	CAISGTPPSGNTIYF	TGTGCCATCAGTGGTACACCTCCCTCTGGAAACACCATATATTTT
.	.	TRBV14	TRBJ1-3	CASSERSGNTIYF	TGTGCCAGCAGCGAACGGTCTGGAAACACCATATATTTT
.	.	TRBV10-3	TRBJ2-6	CATGNGDSGANVLTF	TGTGCCACCGGTAACGGGGACTCTGGGGCCAACGTCCTGACTTTC
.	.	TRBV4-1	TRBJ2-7	CASSQDIRGLNYEQYF	TGCGCCAGCAGCCAAGACATCCGGGGACTGAACTACGAGCAGTACTTC
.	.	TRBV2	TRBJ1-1	CASSGQFMNTEAFF	TGTGCCAGCAGCGGACAGTTCATGAACACTGAAGCTTTCTTT
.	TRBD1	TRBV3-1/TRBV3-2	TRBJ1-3	CASSRTGFTGNTIYF	TGTGCCAGCAGCCGGACAGGGTTTACTGGAAACACCATATATTTT
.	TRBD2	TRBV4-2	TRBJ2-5	CASSQGPGGEETQYF	TGTGCCAGCAGCCAGGGGCCGGGGGGAGAAGAGACCCAGTACTTC
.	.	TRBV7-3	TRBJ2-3	CASITEDRELEDTQYF	TGTGCCAGCATCACAGAGGACCGGGAGCTTGAGGATACGCAGTATTTT
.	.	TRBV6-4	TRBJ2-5	CASSDSESQETQYF	TGTGCCAGCAGTGACTCAGAGTCTCAAGAGACCCAGTACTTC
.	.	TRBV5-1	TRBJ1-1	CASSPSAQGYGDTEAFF	TGCGCCAGCAGCCCTTCAGCACAGGGCTATGGGGACACTGAAGCTTTCTTT
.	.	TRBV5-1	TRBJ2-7	CASSANTGAYEQYF	TGCGCCAGCAGCGCGAACACTGGGGCGTACGAGCAGTACTTC
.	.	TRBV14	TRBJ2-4	CASSQGGGNIQYF	TGTGCCAGCAGCCAAGGTGGAGGAAACATTCAGTACTTC
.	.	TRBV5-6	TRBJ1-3	CASSSPPRTGNTIYF	TGTGCCAGCAGTTCCCCCCCTAGGACTGGAAACACCATATATTTT
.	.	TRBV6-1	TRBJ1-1	CASSERGQRNTEAFF	TGTGCCAGCAGTGAAAGAGGACAAAGGAACACTGAAGCTTTCTTT
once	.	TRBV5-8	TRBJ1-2	CASSLGTAANYGYTF	TGTGCCAGCAGCTTGGGAACAGCTGCTAACTATGGCTACACCTTC
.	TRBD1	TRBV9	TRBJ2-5	CASSAPPGGTGGVETQYF	TGTGCCAGCAGCGCCCCCCCAGGCGGGACAGGGGGCGTAGAGACCCAGTACTTC